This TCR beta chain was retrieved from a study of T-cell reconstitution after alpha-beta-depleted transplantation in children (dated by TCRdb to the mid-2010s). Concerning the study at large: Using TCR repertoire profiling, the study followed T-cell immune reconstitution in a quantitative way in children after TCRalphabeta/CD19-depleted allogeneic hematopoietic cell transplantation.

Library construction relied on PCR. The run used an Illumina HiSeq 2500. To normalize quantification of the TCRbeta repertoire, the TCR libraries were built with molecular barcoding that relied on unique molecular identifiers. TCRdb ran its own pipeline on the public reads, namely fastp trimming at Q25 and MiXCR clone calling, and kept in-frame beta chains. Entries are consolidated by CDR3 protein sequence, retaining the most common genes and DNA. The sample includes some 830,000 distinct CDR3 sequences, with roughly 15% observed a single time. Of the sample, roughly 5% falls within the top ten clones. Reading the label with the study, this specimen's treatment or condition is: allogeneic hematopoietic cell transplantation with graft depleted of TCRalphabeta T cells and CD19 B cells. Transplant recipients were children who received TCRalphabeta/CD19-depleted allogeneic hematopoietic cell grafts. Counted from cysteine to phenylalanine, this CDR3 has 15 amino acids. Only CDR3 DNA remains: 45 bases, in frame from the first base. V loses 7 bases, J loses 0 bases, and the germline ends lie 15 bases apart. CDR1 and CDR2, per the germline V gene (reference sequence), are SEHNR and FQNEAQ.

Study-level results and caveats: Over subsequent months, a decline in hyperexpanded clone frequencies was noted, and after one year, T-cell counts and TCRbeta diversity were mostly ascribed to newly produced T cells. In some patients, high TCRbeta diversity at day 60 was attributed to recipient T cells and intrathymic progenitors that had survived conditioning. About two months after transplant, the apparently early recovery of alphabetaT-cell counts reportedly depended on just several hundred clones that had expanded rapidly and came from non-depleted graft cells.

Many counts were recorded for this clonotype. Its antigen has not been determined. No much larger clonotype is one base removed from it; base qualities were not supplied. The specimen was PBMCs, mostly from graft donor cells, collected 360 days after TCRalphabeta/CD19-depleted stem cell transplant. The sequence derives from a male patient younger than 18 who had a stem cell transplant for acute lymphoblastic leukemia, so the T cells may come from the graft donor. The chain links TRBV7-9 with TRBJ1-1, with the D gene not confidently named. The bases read TGTGCCAGCACCCCCACGGGAGGTATGAACACTGAAGCTTTCTTT. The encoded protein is CASTPTGGMNTEAFF.